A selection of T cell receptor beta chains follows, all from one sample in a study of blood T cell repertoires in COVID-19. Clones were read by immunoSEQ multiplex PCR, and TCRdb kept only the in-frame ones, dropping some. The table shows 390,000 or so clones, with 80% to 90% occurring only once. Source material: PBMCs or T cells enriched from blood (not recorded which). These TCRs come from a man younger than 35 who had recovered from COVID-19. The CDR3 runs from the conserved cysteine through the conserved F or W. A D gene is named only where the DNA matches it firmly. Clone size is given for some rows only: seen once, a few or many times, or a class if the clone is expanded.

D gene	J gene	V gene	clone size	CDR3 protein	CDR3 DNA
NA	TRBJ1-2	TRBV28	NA	CASSLRGSNYGYTF	TGTGCCAGCAGTTTAAGAGGGTCTAACTATGGCTACACCTTC
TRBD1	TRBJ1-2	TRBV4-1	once	CASSRASGTGGNGYTF	TGCGCCAGCAGCCGGGCCTCCGGGACAGGGGGCAATGGCTACACCTTC
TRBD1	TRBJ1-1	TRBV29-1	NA	CSVVRGSNTEAFF	TGCAGCGTTGTCAGGGGGAGTAACACTGAAGCTTTCTTT
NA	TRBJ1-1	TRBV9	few	CASSVTGKMNTEAFF	TGTGCCAGCAGCGTCACAGGAAAGATGAACACTGAAGCTTTCTTT
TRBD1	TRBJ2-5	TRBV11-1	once	CASSLTGLETQYF	TGTGCCAGCAGCTTGACAGGGTTAGAGACCCAGTACTTC
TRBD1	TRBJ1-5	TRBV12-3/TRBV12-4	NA	CASSPRGHQPQHF	TGTGCCAGCAGTCCGAGGGGGCATCAGCCCCAGCATTTT
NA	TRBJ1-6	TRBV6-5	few	CASSYRVTWNSPLHF	TGTGCCAGCAGCTATCGGGTTACTTGGAATTCACCCCTCCACTTT
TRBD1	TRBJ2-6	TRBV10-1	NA	CASSGDRGLSGANVLTF	TGCGCCAGCAGTGGAGACAGGGGGCTCTCTGGGGCCAACGTCCTGACTTTC
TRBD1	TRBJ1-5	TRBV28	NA	CASQTGEHLKPQHF	TGTGCCAGCCAAACAGGGGAACATCTCAAACCCCAGCATTTT
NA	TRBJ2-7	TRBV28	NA	CASSTGGGTVYEQYF	TGTGCCAGCAGTACCGGAGGGGGCACGGTCTACGAGCAGTACTTC
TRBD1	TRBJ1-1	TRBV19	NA	CASTTTGATANTEAFF	TGTGCCAGTACCACAACAGGGGCCACCGCGAACACTGAAGCTTTCTTT